Presented here are 11 T cell receptor beta chains from one specimen sequenced in a study of cytomegalovirus exposure and HLA in healthy donors. The PCR was carried out with 60 Vbeta primers and 13 Jbeta primers. Repertoires were generated with immunoSEQ multiplex PCR, while TCRdb's copy carries only in-frame clones and drops some. Found here are 100,000 to 150,000 clones, approximately 17% of them singletons; the top ten hold 2.9%. What was sequenced was PBMCs. These receptors were obtained from a female donor in good health and CMV-seropositive.

The V call is TRBV5-4, the J call TRBJ1-1, with D possibly being TRBD1 (6 bases). The CDR3 consists of 12 residues. Germline loops: CDR1 SGHNT, CDR2 YYREEE (reference sequence). The germline V and J ends were trimmed by 4 bases and 8 bases, with 12 bases remaining between them. The CDR3 is CASSGIGTEAFF. The CDR3, as DNA: TGTGCCAGCAGCGGTATAGGGACAGAAGCTTTCTTT.

This clone was observed a handful of times. For the CDR3, the DNA is TGTGCCAGCAGCTTAACCCCTCGGGATGAAGCTTTCTTT. Protein: CASSLTPRDEAFF. This chain joins TRBV7-8 and TRBJ1-1; D is uncertain. Germline V gene sequence: CDR1 SGHVS, CDR2 FQNEAQ. The V end was cut by 2 bases, the J end by 7 bases, with 11 bases between. The CDR3 has 13 amino acids.

In DNA form, the CDR3 reads TGTGCCAGCAGTTTATCTGCGGGGCTCTCCTACAATGAGCAGTTCTTC. Its protein product is CASSLSAGLSYNEQFF. The chain combines TRBV27 with TRBJ2-1, with D possibly matching TRBD2 (6 bases). The CDR3 totals 16 residues. Germline V lookup: CDR1 MNHEY, CDR2 SMNVEV (reference sequence). The V end was cut by 0 bases, the J end by 0 bases, with 9 bases between.

This sequence joins TRBV7-9 and TRBJ2-6; D possibly corresponds to TRBD1 (6 bases). V shed 7 bases and J shed 0 bases, with 7 bases lying between them. This CDR3 is 14 amino acids long. CDR1 SEHNR and CDR2 FQNEAQ come from the germline V gene (reference sequence). Here the CDR3 DNA reads TGTGCCAGCAAGGGGGTCTCTGGGGCCAACGTCCTGACTTTC. This translates into CASKGVSGANVLTF.

This clone came up a few times. The CDR3 DNA follows: TGTGCCAGCAGTTCCACCCCCAACTATCAAACAGGGAACACCGGGGAGCTGTTTTTT. Amino acids: CASSSTPNYQTGNTGELFF. This chain uses TRBV27 with TRBJ2-2; maybe TRBD1 (5 bases). The CDR3 runs 19 residues. V was pared by 4 bases and J by 1 base, with 22 bases between. Germline V gene data show CDR1 as MNHEY and CDR2 as SMNVEV (reference sequence).

The gene calls are TRBV28 and TRBJ2-4, with 7 bases lining up with TRBD2. The CDR3 consists of 16 residues. Germline loops: CDR1 MDHEN, CDR2 SYDVKM. V gave up 5 bases and J gave up 9 bases; unmatched junction bases: 16. The chain's CDR3 is CASSPILALSFTIQYF. Here the CDR3 DNA reads TGTGCCAGCAGTCCGATACTAGCGTTATCGTTCACCATTCAGTACTTC. The full variable domain, its missing parts supplied by reference TRBV28 and TRBJ2-4, is DVKVTQSSRYLVKRTGEKVFLECVQDMDHENMFWYRQDPGLGLRLIYFSYDVKMKEKGDIPEGYSVSREKKERFSLILESASTNQTSMYLCASSPILALSFTIQYFGAGTRLSVL.

The chain links TRBV6-7 to TRBJ2-1; D possibly corresponds to TRBD1 (5 bases). TRBV6-7 is placed among ORFs of uncertain function. CDR3 size: 13 residues. Trimming stripped 11 bases from V and 8 bases from J, with 19 bases between. CDR3 residues: CADTPRERDEQFF. The CDR3, as DNA: TGTGCCGACACCCCCAGGGAACGGGATGAGCAGTTCTTC.

The gene calls are TRBV4-3 and TRBJ2-3; D might be TRBD2 (5 bases). In germline, CDR1 is LGHNA, CDR2 YSLEER. Trimming took 0 bases from V and 6 from J, leaving 10 bases between them. The CDR3 has 14 amino acids. This CDR3 is CASSQDGGLDTQYF. The CDR3 DNA reads TGCGCCAGCAGCCAAGACGGAGGCCTGGATACGCAGTATTTT.

This clone was seen more than once but under ten times. The chain carries TRBV9 and TRBJ2-1, with D possibly TRBD2 on 6 matching bases. The CDR3 consists of 16 residues. The V and J ends lost 0 bases and 2 bases respectively, with 12 bases between them. Germline CDR1 is SGDLS and CDR2 is YYNGEE. CDR3 sequence (DNA): TGTGCCAGCAGCGTAGGGCTAGCGCCTACCTACAATGAGCAGTTCTTC. Translated: CASSVGLAPTYNEQFF.

The rearrangement uses TRBV2 and TRBJ2-1, with D perhaps matching TRBD1 (6 bases). The CDR3 consists of 13 residues. The germline V gene has CDR1 SNHLY and CDR2 FYNNEI. V was shortened by 5 bases and J by 4 bases, with 9 bases between the two germline ends. The CDR3 coding sequence is TGTGCCAGCAGTATCGACAGGTACAATGAGCAGTTCTTC. Translated, it gives CASSIDRYNEQFF.

Here the CDR3 reads CASSVGQTRSYNSPLHF. The CDR3 DNA reads as TGTGCCAGCAGCGTCGGACAGACCCGCTCCTATAATTCACCCCTCCACTTT. V is TRBV9 and J is TRBJ1-6; D is perhaps TRBD1 (6 bases). Germline V CDR1 and CDR2: SGDLS, YYNGEE. This CDR3 contains 17 residues. Trimming took 2 bases from V and 0 from J, leaving 12 bases between them.